Given below is one T cell receptor beta chain in context. Under the authors' procedure: Amplifying reference gene primers gave estimates of nucleated cell counts. The data were produced by immunoSEQ multiplex PCR, yet TCRdb's version contains in-frame clones alone and is incomplete. Clone size and V and J calls were adopted from that table, with D and trimming inferred from the DNA. The data hold about 170,000 clones, with around 82% observed a single time. In germline, CDR1 is LNHDA, CDR2 SQIVND (reference sequence). V was clipped by 7 bases and J by 1 base; unmatched bases: 5. The CDR3 sequence is 14 residues long. These data are taken from a study of blood T cell repertoires in COVID-19. About the research overall: COVID-19 samples from acute and convalescent phases originated in the United States, Italy and Spain.

What was sequenced was peripheral blood. This chain connects TRBV19 to TRBJ2-5, with 8 bases aligning to TRBD2. This clonotype was sampled from a woman older than 75 with acute or convalescent COVID-19. The CDR3 loop is CASTSGGLQETQYF. CDR3 DNA sequence: TGTGCCAGTACAAGCGGGGGCCTCCAAGAGACCCAGTACTTC.